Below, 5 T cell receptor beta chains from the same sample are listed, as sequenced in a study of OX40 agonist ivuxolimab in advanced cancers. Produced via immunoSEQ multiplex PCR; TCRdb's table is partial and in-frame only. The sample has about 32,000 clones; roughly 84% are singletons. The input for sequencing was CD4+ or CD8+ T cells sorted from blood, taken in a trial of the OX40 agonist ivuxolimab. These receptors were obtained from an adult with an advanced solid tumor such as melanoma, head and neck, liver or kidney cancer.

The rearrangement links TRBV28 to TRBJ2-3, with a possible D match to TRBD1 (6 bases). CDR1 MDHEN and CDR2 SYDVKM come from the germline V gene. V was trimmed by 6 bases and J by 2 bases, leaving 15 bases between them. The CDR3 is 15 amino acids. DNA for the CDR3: TGTGCCAGCAGCCATCAGGGGTATTCCACAGATACGCAGTATTTT. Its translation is CASSHQGYSTDTQYF.

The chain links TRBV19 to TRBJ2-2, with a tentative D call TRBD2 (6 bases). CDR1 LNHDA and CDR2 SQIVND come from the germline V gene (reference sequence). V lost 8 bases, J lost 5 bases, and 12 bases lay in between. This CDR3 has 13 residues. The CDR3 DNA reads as TGTGCCAGTTTCGGGGGTTGGACCGGGGAGCTGTTTTTT. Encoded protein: CASFGGWTGELFF.

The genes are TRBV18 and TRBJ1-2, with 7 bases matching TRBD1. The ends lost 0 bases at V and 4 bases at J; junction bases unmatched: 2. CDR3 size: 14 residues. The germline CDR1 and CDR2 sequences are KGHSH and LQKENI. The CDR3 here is CASSPPGQTYGYTF. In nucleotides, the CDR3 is TGTGCCAGCTCACCACCGGGACAGACCTATGGCTACACCTTC.

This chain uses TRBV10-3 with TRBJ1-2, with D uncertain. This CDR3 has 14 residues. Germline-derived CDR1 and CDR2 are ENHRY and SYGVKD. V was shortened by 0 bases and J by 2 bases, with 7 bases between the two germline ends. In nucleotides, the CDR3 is TGTGCCATCAGTGAGTCGCCGGTAAACTATGGCTACACCTTC. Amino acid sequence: CAISESPVNYGYTF.

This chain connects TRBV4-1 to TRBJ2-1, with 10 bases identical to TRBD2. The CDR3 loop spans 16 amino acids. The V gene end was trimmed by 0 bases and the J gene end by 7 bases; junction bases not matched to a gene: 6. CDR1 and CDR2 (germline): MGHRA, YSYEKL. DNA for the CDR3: TGCGCCAGCAGCCAAGACAGCGGGAGGGCCGGGAATGAGCAGTTCTTC. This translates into CASSQDSGRAGNEQFF.